This entry features one T cell receptor (beta chain) sequence. This sample is drawn from a study of cytomegalovirus exposure and HLA in healthy donors. CDR1 and CDR2 (germline): LGHNT, FRNRAP. This CDR3 comprises 12 residues. V was shortened by 3 bases and J by 2 bases, with 3 bases between the two germline ends. This PCR relied on a set of 60 Vbeta primers and 13 Jbeta primers. TCRdb keeps only in-frame clones here, not all; method: immunoSEQ multiplex PCR. The sample lists about 160,000 clones, 65% to 70% occurring once. The chain combines TRBV12-5 with TRBJ2-3, with D uncertain. The TCR comes from a woman younger than 35 in good health and CMV-seropositive. Sequences were obtained from PBMCs. The CDR3 bases are TGTGCTAGTGGTTTCAACACAGATACGCAGTATTTT. It encodes CASGFNTDTQYF.